This TCR beta chain comes out of a study of naive CD8 T cells in extremely preterm neonates. About this clone: Its antigen is undetermined.

Without labor or membrane rupture, elective cesareans at about 35-43 weeks supplied term cord blood. Data came from immunoSEQ multiplex PCR; TCRdb stores just in-frame clones and leaves some out. The repertoire holds 6,500 or so clones, with approximately 98% as singletons. Broader study findings: Preterm neonates shared more CDR3 nucleotide sequences (roughly 2.7%) than older groups. The authors flagged variable productive template counts in preterm samples. Preterm infants showed shorter CDR3s, fewer N additions and less trimming than older groups.

This receptor was identified in a newborn in good health. Sequencing was done on a sample of naive CD8+ T cells from cord blood.

The CDR3 is CASSLAGSNQPQHF. The CDR3 bases are TGTGCCAGCAGTTTAGCAGGTTCCAATCAGCCCCAGCATTTT. The chain joins TRBV27 to TRBJ1-5; no clear D. CDR1 MNHEY and CDR2 SMNVEV come from the germline V gene (reference sequence). This CDR3 contains 14 residues. Trimming took off 2 bases at V and 3 bases at J, with 8 bases between the two ends.